The present entry profiles one T cell receptor beta chain with its context. Antigen: not known. Clones were read by immunoSEQ multiplex PCR, and TCRdb kept only the in-frame ones, dropping some. The table lists 30,000 to 40,000 clones, around 70% of them singletons, with roughly 20% in the top ten. The data stem from a study of vaccination effects on CD4 cells after COVID-19. Study at large: Each participant was given two doses of one vaccine (BNT162b2 or mRNA-1273).

ViraFEST expansion of antigen-specific CD4+ T cells with viral peptide pools preceded sequencing. A 10-day culture period preceded the isolation of CD4+ T cells. None of these healthy vaccinees had been infected with SARS-CoV-2 before vaccination. Some 2 million PBMC were placed in each well, which was supplemented with about 10 IU/ml IL-2 and about 10 ug/ml peptides. Cultures got half-medium changes with IL-2 on days 3 and 7. The CDR3 contains 16 residues. The germline CDR1 and CDR2 sequences are SEHNR and FQNEAQ (reference sequence). Between the trimmed V and J ends, which lost 5 bases and 0 bases, there was a span of 14 bases. The study's findings and limits: Pronounced clonal contraction occurred in clones induced by infection and by vaccine late after vaccination.

This clonotype was sampled from a human donor who received a COVID-19 vaccine. Source: CD4+ T cells from PBMCs cultured with SARS-CoV-2 spike peptides, taken before COVID-19 vaccination. The chain uses TRBV7-9 and TRBJ2-1, with TRBD2 as a possible D gene (5 bases). Here the CDR3 DNA reads TGTGCCAGCAGCCCGGAGGCGGGCAGCTCCTACAATGAGCAGTTCTTC. Translation gives CASSPEAGSSYNEQFF.